This T cell receptor beta chain was identified during a study of cytomegalovirus exposure and HLA in healthy donors. The PCR used 60 Vbeta and 13 Jbeta primers. Sequencing was performed with immunoSEQ multiplex PCR; in TCRdb, only in-frame clones are kept and a portion is missing. The repertoire holds over 150,000 clones, with roughly 70% as singletons. Details on this clone: What it binds is not known.

This CDR3 spans 15 amino acids. Germline CDR1 and CDR2: SGHTA and FQGNSA. Trimming cost V 4 bases and J 2 bases; bases outside gene matches: 4. Whole-study findings and limits: A later examination showed that TCR association rates differed by HLA locus, with DRB1 most and HLA-C fewest.

Sequencing was carried out using PBMCs. The sequence was obtained from a woman in her forties or fifties in good health and CMV-seropositive. This chain uses TRBV7-2 with TRBJ1-2, with 10 nucleotides matching TRBD1. The chain's CDR3 is CASSSGGQGNYGYTF. DNA for the CDR3: TGTGCCAGCAGCTCAGGGGGACAGGGGAACTATGGCTACACCTTC.